The source of this T cell receptor (beta chain) is a study of T cell responses to AZD1222 COVID-19 vaccine. Whole-study results and caveats: In all cases, repertoires were sampled only after the peak T cell response. Females outnumbered males among donors, who were mostly white British; clonal diversity was possibly underestimated. Reportedly, nearly half the spike-specific TCRs target unmutated variant regions.

Remarks on this clone: Its specificity is not known.

Second-dose intervals near 4 or 12 weeks were combined. Profiling relied on immunoSEQ multiplex PCR, and the TCRdb table lists in-frame clones only, not all of them. Of 130,000 to 150,000 clones listed, roughly nine tenths are singletons. CDR1 and CDR2 from the germline V gene are GTSNPN and SVGIG (reference sequence). The J segment lost 5 bases and the V segment lost 0 bases, leaving 5 bases of the junction unmatched. The CDR3 covers 14 residues. Here the sequenced sample was peripheral blood, taken 28 days after the second AZD1222 dose. V gene TRBV30 combines with J gene TRBJ2-5, with 8 bases lining up with TRBD2. This TCR came from an adult who received the AZD1222 COVID-19 vaccine. The CDR3 DNA is TGTGCCTGGAGTGTAGCGGGAGTCGCGGAGACCCAGTACTTC. Translating gives CAWSVAGVAETQYF. Together with reference TRBV30 and TRBJ2-5, the CDR3 gives the full variable domain: SQTIHQWPATLVQPVGSPLSLECTVEGTSNPNLYWYRQAAGRGLQLLFYSVGIGQISSEVPQNLSASRPQDRQFILSSKKLLLSDSGFYLCAWSVAGVAETQYFGPGTRLLVL.